This T cell receptor beta chain was retrieved from a study of T cell responses to AZD1222 COVID-19 vaccine. Repertoires were generated with immunoSEQ multiplex PCR, while TCRdb's copy carries only in-frame clones and drops some. The sample includes about 94,000 clones, roughly 88% of them seen just once. CDR1 is SNHLY, CDR2 FYNNEI, per germline. The V segment lost 6 bases and the J segment 4 bases; nucleotides outside the gene matches: 5. The CDR3 has 13 amino acids. The chain couples TRBV2 to TRBJ2-5; 7 bases fit TRBD1. The specimen was peripheral blood, collected 28 days after the second AZD1222 dose. The sequence was obtained from an adult who received the AZD1222 COVID-19 vaccine. CDR3 sequence: CASRGTERETQYF. CDR3 coding DNA: TGTGCCAGCAGGGGGACAGAGCGAGAGACCCAGTACTTC.